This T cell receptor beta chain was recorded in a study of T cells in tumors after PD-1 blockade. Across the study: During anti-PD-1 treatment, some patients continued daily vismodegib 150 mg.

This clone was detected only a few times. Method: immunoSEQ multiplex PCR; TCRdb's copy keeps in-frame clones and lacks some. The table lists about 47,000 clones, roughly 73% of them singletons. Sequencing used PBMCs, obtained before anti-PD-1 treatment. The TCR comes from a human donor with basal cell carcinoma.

DNA for the CDR3: TGTGCCAGCAGCCAGCCCAACAGGGGGTCCTACGAGCAGTACTTC. Its protein is CASSQPNRGSYEQYF. J is TRBJ2-7 and V is TRBV4-2; 8 positions match TRBD1. Germline values: CDR1 LGHNA, CDR2 YNFKEQ. The junction had 5 bases not matched to a gene; V was cut back by 3 bases and J by 1 base. The CDR3 is made up of 15 amino acids.